This TCR beta chain was sequenced in a study of CD8+ T cells in alopecia areata. In the study overall: Oral tofacitinib (5 to 10 mg twice daily) was administered to treated patients. Overall study findings and caveats: Tofacitinib delivered significant drops in scalp clonality and in expanded CD8+ clones among the top 100.

Described treatment: oral pan-JAK inhibitor, 5-10 mg twice daily. This clone was found once. What it binds is unknown. Sequencing templates came from extracted RNA that was reverse transcribed into cDNA. Data came from immunoSEQ multiplex PCR; TCRdb stores just in-frame clones and leaves some out. This sample has 100,000 to 120,000 clones, with less than 60% found just once. This CDR3 has 14 amino acids. Germline assignment: CDR1 MNHEY and CDR2 SVGAGI. V shed 0 bases and J 2 bases; nucleotides not matched to a gene: 1. This clonotype was obtained from a human donor with alopecia areata. Sequencing was performed on CD4+ T cells sorted from blood, taken at week 24, from a patient treated with tofacitinib. The chain carries TRBV6-5 and TRBJ2-7; TRBD1 agrees at 7 bases. In nucleotides, the CDR3 is TGTGCCAGCAGTTACTCGACAGGGACCTACGAGCAGTACTTC. Translating it yields CASSYSTGTYEQYF.